The T cell receptor (beta chain) described here comes from a study of shared clonotypes between healthy human individuals. The repertoire was sequenced with immunoSEQ multiplex PCR; TCRdb's copy has only in-frame clones and lacks some. The repertoire includes some 510,000 clones, 79% of them detected once, and under 15% sits in the top ten. Unsorted samples drew genomic DNA from approximately 90 million PBMCs. There are 14 residues in the CDR3. The V and J ends lost 6 bases and 4 bases, in that order; junction bases with no gene match: 6. In germline, CDR1 is ENHRY, CDR2 SYGVKD. The chain uses TRBV10-3 and TRBJ1-5; TRBD1 agrees at 7 bases. Input material: PBMCs. The sequence was collected from a woman aged 40 to 50 in good health. Some clones in this sample may be carry-over from other donors' samples. Here the CDR3 reads CAISNDRENQPQHF. The DNA of the CDR3 is TGTGCCATCAGCAACGACAGGGAAAATCAGCCCCAGCATTTT.